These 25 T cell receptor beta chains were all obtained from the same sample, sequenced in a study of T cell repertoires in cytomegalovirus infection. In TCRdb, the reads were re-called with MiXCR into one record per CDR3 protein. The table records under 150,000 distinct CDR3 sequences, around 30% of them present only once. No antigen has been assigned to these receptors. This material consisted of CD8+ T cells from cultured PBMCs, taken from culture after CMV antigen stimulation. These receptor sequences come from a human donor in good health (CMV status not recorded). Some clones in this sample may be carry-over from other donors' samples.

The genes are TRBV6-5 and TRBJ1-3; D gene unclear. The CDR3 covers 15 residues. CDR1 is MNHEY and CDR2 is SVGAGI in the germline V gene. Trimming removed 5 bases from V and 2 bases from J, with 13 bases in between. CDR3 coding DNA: TGTGCCAGCAGTACCACGGGAATGGCTGGAAACACCATATATTTT. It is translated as CASSTTGMAGNTIYF.

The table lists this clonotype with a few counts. Here the CDR3 DNA reads TGTGCCAGCAGTTTAACCGGACATGGTGGCTATGGCTACACCTTC. It is translated as CASSLTGHGGYGYTF. This rearrangement joins TRBV12-3 or TRBV12-4 to TRBJ1-2, with TRBD1 as a possible D gene (5 bases). V lost 2 bases, J lost 4 bases, and 14 bases lay in between. There are 15 residues in the CDR3.

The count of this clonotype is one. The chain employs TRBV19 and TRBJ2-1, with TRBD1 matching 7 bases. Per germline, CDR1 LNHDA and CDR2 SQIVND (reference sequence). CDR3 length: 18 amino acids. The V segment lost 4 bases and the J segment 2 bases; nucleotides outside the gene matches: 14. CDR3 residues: CASSTLRSGTVTYNEQFF. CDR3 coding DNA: TGTGCCAGTAGTACTTTAAGGTCCGGGACAGTAACCTACAATGAGCAGTTCTTC.

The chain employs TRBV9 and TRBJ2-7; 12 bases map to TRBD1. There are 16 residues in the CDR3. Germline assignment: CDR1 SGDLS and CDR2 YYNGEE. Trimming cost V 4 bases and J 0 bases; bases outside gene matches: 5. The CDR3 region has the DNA TGTGCCAGCAGCTCGGGACAGGGGGCTTCCTCCTACGAGCAGTACTTC. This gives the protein CASSSGQGASSYEQYF.

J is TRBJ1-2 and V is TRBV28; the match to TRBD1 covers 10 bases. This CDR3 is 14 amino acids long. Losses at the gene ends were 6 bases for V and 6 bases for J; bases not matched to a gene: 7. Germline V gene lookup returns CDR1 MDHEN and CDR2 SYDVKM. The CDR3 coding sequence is TGTGCCAGCAGAGACGGGACAGGGGCGAATGGCTACACCTTC. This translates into CASRDGTGANGYTF.

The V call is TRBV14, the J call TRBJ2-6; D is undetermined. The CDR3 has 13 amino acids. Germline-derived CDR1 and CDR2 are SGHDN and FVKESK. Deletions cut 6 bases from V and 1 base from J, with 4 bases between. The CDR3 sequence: CASRPSGANVLTF. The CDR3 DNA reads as TGTGCCAGCAGACCTTCTGGGGCCAACGTCCTGACTTTC.

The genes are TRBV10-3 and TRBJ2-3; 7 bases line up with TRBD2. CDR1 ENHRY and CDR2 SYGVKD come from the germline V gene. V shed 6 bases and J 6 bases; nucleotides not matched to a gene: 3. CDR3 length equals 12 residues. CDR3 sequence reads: CAISGRGDTQYF. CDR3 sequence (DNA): TGTGCCATCAGCGGGCGGGGGGATACGCAGTATTTT.

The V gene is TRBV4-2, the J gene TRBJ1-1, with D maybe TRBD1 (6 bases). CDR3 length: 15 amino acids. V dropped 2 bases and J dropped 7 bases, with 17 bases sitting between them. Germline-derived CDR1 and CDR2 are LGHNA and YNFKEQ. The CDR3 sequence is CASSQQGRDTDEAFF. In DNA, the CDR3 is TGTGCCAGCAGCCAACAAGGCCGGGACACAGATGAAGCTTTCTTT.

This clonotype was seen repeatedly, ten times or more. The CDR3 nucleotides are TGTGCCAGCAGCCAAGGGGTTCGTGGGAGCGGGGGCAATGAGCAGTTCTTC. Translating it yields CASSQGVRGSGGNEQFF. This chain links TRBV3-1 with TRBJ2-1, with 8 bases aligning to TRBD2. Germline CDR1 and CDR2: LGHDT and YNNKEL (reference sequence). The ends lost 1 base at V and 6 bases at J; junction bases unmatched: 11. CDR3 size: 17 residues.

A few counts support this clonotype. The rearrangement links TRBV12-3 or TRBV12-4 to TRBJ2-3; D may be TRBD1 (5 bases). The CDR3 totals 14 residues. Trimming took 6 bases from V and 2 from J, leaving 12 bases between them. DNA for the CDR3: TGTGCCAGCAGACCTCTTGGGGCCACAGATACGCAGTATTTT. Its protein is CASRPLGATDTQYF.

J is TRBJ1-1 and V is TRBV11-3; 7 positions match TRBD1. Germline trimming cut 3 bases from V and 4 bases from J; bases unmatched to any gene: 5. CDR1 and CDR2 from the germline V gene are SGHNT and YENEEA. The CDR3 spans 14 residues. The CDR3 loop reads CASSLAGGVTEAFF. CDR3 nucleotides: TGTGCCAGCAGCTTGGCAGGGGGAGTCACTGAAGCTTTCTTT.

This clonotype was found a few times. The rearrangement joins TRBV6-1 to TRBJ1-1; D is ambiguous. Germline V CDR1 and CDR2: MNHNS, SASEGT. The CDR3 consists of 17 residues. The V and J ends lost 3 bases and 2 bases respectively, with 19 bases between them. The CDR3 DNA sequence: TGTGCCAGCAGTGATACGGTCAACCTGGATCTAAACACTGAAGCTTTCTTT. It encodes CASSDTVNLDLNTEAFF.

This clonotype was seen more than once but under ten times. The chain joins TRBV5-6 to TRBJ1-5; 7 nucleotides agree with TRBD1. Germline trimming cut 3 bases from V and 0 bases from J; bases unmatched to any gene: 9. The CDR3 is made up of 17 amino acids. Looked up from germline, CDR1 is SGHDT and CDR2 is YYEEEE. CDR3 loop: CASSSLGTDHSNQPQHF. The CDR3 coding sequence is TGTGCCAGCAGCTCCCTAGGGACAGACCATAGCAATCAGCCCCAGCATTTT.

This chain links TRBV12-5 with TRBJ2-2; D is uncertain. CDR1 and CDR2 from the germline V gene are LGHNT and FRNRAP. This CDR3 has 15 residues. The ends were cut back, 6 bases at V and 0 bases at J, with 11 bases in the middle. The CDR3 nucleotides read TGTGCTAGTGGCCGACCTACCCCGAACACCGGGGAGCTGTTTTTT. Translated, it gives CASGRPTPNTGELFF.

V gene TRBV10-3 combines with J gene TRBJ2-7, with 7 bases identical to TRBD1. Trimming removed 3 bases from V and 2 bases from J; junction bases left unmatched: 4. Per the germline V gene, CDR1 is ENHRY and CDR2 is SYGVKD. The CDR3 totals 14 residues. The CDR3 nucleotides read TGTGCCATCAGTGAAACTCAGGGGGCCTACGAGCAGTACTTC. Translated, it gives CAISETQGAYEQYF.

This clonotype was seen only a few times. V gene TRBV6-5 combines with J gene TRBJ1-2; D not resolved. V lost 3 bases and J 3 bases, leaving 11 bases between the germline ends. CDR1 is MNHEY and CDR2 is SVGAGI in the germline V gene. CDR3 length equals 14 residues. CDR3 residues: CASSYRRPYYGYTF. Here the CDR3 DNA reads TGTGCCAGCAGTTATCGGCGGCCCTACTATGGCTACACCTTC.

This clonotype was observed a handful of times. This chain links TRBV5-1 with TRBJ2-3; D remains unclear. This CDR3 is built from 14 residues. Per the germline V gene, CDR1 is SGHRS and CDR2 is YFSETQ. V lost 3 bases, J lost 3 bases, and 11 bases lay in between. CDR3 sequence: CASSSAMETDTQYF. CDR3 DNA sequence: TGCGCCAGCAGCTCTGCGATGGAGACAGATACGCAGTATTTT.

CDR3 protein: CASSQELADGTDTQYF. Here the CDR3 DNA reads TGCGCCAGCAGCCAAGAACTAGCGGATGGCACAGATACGCAGTATTTT. The chain has TRBV4-1 and TRBJ2-3, with 8 bases identical to TRBD2. Looked up from germline, CDR1 is MGHRA and CDR2 is YSYEKL. V shed 0 bases and J 1 base; nucleotides not matched to a gene: 3. The CDR3 runs 16 residues.

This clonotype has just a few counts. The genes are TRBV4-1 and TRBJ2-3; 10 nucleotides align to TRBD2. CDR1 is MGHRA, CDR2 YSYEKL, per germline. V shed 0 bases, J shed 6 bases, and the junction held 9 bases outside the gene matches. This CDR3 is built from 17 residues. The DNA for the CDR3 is TGCGCCAGCAGCCAAGATCCCAGCGGGGGGGTTCGGGATACGCAGTATTTT. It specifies CASSQDPSGGVRDTQYF.

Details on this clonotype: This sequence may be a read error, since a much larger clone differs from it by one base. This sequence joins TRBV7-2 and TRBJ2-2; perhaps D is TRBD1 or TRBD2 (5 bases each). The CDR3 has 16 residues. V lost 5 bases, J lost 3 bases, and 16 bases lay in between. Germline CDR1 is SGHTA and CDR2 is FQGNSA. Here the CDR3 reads CASSHRTDFYTGELFF. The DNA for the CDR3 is TGTGCCAGCAGCCACAGGACGGACTTTTACACCGGGGAGCTGTTTTTT.

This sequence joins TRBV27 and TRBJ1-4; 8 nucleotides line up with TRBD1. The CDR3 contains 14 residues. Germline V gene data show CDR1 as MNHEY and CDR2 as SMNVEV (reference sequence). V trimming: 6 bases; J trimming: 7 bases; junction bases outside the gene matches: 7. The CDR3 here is CASSSGTGLEKLFF. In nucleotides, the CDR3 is TGTGCCAGCAGCTCCGGGACAGGCCTTGAAAAACTGTTTTTT.

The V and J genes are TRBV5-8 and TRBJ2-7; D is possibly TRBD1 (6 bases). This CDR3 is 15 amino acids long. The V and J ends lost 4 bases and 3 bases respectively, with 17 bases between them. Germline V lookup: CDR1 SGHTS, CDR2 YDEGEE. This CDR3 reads CASSEHRDFSYEQYF. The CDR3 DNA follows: TGTGCCAGCAGCGAGCACAGGGATTTCAGCTACGAGCAGTACTTC.

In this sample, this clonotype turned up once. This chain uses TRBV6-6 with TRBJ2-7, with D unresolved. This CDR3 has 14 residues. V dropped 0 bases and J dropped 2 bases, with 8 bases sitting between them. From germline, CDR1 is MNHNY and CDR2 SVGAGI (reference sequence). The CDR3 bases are TGTGCCAGCAGTTACTCGAACACCCCCTACGAGCAGTACTTC. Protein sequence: CASSYSNTPYEQYF.

This CDR3 is CASGPDPLGRYSNQPQHF. The CDR3 DNA reads as TGTGCTAGTGGCCCCGACCCGCTGGGCAGATATAGCAATCAGCCCCAGCATTTT. The chain combines TRBV12-5 with TRBJ1-5, with D hard to call. V lost 6 bases and J 0 bases, leaving 21 bases between the germline ends. CDR1 LGHNT and CDR2 FRNRAP come from the germline V gene. This CDR3 is 18 amino acids long.

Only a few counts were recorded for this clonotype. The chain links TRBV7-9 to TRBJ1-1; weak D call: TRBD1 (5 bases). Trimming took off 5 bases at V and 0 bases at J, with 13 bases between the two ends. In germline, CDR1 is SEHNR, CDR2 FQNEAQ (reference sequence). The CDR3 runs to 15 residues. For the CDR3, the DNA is TGTGCCAGCAGCGGGTGGGGCCGGATGAACACTGAAGCTTTCTTT. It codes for CASSGWGRMNTEAFF.